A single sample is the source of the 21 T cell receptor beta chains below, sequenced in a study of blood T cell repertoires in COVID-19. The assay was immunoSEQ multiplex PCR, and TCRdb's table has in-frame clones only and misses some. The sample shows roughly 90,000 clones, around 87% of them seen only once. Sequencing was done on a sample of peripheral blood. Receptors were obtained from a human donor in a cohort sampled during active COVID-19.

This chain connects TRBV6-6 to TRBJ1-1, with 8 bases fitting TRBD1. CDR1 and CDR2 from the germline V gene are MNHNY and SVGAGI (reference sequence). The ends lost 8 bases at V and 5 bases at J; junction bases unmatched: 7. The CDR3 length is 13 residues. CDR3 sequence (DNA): TGTGCCAGCTCAGACAGGGGAGGAACTGAAGCTTTCTTT. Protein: CASSDRGGTEAFF.

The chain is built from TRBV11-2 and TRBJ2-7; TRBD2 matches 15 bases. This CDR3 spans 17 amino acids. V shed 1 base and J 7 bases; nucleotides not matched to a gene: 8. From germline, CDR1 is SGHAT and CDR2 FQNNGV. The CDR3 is CASSLAAGTSGRKEQYF. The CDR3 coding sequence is TGTGCCAGCAGCTTAGCTGCCGGGACTAGCGGGAGGAAAGAGCAGTACTTC.

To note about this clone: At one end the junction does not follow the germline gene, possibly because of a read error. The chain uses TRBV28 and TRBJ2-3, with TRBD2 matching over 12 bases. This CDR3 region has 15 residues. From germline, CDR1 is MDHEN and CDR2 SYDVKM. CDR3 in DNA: TGTGCCGGCAGTCCTCTAGCGGGAGGGCCAGATACGCAGTATTTT. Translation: CAGSPLAGGPDTQYF.

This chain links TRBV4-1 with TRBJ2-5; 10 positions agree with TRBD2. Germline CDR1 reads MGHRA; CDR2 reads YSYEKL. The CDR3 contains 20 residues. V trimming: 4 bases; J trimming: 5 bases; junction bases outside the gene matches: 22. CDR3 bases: TGCGCCAGCAGCCGCGGGGGTGGGAGAAGCGGGAGGGGAACCGGGGAGACCCAGTACTTC. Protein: CASSRGGGRSGRGTGETQYF.

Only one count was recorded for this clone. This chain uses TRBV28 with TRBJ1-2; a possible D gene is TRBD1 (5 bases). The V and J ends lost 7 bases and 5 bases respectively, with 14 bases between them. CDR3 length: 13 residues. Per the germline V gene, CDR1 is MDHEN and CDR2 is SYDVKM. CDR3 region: CASTTTDPYGYTF. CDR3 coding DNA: TGTGCCAGCACCACGACAGACCCATATGGCTACACCTTC.

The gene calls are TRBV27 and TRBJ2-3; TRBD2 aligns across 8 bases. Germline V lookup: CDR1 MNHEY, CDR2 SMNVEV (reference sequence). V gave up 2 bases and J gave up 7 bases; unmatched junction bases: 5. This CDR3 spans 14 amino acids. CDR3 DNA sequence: TGTGCCAGCAGTTTAGGGCTAGCGGGCTATACGCAGTATTTT. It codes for CASSLGLAGYTQYF.

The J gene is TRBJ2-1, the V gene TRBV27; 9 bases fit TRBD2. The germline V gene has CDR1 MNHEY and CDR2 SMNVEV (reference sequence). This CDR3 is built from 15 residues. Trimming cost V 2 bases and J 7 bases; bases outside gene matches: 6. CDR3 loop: CASSLGSGRSNEQFF. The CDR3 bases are TGTGCCAGCAGTTTAGGTAGCGGGAGAAGTAATGAGCAGTTCTTC.

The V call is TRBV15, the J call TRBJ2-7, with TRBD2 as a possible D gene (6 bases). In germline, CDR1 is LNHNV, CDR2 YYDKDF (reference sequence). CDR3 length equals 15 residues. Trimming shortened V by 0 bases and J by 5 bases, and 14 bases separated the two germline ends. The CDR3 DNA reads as TGTGCCACCAGCAGAGAACCCGTTTGGGGGGACGAGCAGTACTTC. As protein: CATSREPVWGDEQYF.

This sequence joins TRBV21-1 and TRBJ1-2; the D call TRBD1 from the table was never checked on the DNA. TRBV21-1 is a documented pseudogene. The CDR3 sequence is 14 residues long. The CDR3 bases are TGTGCCAGCAGCCCCACGGTCCCAGGGAAGGGCTACACCTTC. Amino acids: CASSPTVPGKGYTF.

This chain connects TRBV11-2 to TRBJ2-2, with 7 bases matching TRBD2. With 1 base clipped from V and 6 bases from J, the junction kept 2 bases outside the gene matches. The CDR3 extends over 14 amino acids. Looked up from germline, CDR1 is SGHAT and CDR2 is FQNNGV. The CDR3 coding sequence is TGTGCCAGCAGCTTAGTGGCGGGGGCCGGGGAGCTGTTTTTT. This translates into CASSLVAGAGELFF.

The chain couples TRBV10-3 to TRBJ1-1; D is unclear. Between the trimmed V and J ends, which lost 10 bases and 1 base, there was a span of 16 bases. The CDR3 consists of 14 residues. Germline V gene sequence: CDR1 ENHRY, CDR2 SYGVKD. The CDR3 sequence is CATTLEEWNTEAFF. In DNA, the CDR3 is TGTGCCACCACGCTGGAGGAATGGAACACTGAAGCTTTCTTT.

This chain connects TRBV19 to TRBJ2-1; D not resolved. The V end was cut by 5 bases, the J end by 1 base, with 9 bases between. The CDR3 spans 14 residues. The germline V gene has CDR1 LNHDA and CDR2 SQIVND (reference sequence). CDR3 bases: TGTGCCAGTAGTTCCGGTTTTTCCTACAATGAGCAGTTCTTC. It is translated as CASSSGFSYNEQFF.

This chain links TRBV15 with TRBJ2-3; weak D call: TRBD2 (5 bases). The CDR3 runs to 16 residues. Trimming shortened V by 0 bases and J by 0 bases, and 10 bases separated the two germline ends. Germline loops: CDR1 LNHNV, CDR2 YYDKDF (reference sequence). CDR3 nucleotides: TGTGCCACCAGCAGAGATGCGGGTACGAGCACAGATACGCAGTATTTT. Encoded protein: CATSRDAGTSTDTQYF.

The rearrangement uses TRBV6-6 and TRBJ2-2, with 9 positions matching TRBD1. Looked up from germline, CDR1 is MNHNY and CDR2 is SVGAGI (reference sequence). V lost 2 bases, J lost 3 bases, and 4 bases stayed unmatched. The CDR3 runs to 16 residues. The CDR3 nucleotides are TGTGCCAGCAGTTACCCTACAGGGGGCTACACCGGGGAGCTGTTTTTT. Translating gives CASSYPTGGYTGELFF.

CDR3 DNA: TGTGCCAGCAGCCCTGGGGGTGGGCTAGCGGGGAGAGATACGCAGTATTTT. Amino acid sequence: CASSPGGGLAGRDTQYF. J is TRBJ2-3 and V is TRBV7-3, with 9 nucleotides matching TRBD2. Germline CDR1 reads SGHTA; CDR2 reads FQGTGA. Trimming cost V 5 bases and J 5 bases; bases outside gene matches: 14. The CDR3 runs to 17 residues.

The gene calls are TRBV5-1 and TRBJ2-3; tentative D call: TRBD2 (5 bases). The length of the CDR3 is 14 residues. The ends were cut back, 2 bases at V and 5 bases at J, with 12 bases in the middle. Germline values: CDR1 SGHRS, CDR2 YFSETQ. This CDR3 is CASSFRPEGDTQYF. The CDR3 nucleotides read TGCGCCAGCAGCTTCCGGCCAGAGGGAGATACGCAGTATTTT.

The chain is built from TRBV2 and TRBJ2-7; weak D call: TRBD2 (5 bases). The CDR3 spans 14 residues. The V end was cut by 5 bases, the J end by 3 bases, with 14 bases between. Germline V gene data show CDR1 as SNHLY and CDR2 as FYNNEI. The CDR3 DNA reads TGTGCCAGCAGTATCACTCCCGGGGACTACGAGCAGTACTTC. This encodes CASSITPGDYEQYF.

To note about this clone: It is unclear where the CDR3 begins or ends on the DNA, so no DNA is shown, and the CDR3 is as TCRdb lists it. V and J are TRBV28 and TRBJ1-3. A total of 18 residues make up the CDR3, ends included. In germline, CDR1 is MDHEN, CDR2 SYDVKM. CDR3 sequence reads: CASSSSPAGGMLGNTIYF.

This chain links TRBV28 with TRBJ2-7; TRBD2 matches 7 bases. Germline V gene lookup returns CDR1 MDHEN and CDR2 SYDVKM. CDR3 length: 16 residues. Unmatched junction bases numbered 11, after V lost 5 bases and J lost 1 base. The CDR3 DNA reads TGTGCCAGCAGTGGGTGGGGGGAGGGGAGTTCCTACGAGCAGTACTTC. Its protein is CASSGWGEGSSYEQYF.

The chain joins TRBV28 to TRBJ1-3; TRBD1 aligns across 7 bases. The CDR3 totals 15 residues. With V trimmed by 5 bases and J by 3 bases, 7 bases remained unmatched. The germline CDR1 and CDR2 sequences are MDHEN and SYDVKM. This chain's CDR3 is CASSVQGLVGNTIYF. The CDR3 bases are TGTGCCAGCAGTGTACAGGGGTTGGTTGGAAACACCATATATTTT.

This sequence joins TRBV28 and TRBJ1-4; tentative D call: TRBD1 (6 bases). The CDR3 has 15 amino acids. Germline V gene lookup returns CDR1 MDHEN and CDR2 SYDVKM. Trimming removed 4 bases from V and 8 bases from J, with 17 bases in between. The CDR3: CASSSPGAGGEKLFF. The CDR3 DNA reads TGTGCCAGCAGTTCCCCCGGGGCGGGGGGCGAAAAACTGTTTTTT.